The sequence of this TCR beta chain was determined in a study of shared clonotypes between healthy human individuals. About the study: The plates for each donor numbered three CD4 naive, three CD4 memory, two CD8 naive and one CD8 memory. Whole-study findings and limits: The represented genetic and exposure-history diversity was limited by the small number of donors.

Each subset's genomic DNA was split evenly across several immunoSEQ plates. Sequencing used immunoSEQ multiplex PCR; TCRdb keeps in-frame clones, though not all of them. Here the sample spans about 2.4 million clones, over 85% being singletons. On this clone: The antigen remains undetermined.

The length of the CDR3 is 14 residues. Germline trimming cut 6 bases from V and 3 bases from J; bases unmatched to any gene: 6. Germline lookup yields CDR1 PRHDT and CDR2 FYEKMQ (reference sequence). The sample comprised naive CD4+ T cells from PBMCs. The subset: CD45RA+ positively selected. The chain uses TRBV13 and TRBJ1-1; 8 bases map to TRBD1. The sequence derives from a young man in good health. Some clones in this sample may be carry-over from other donors' samples. CDR3 in DNA: TGTGCCAGCAGGCTTCTACAGGGGGACACTGAAGCTTTCTTT. This encodes CASRLLQGDTEAFF.